Below are 26 T cell receptor beta chains sequenced from a single sample in a study of T cells after yellow fever vaccination. TCRdb fed the 5' RACE reads into MiXCR, producing one record per CDR3 protein. The table records approximately 550,000 distinct CDR3 sequences, about 14% of them present only once. This specimen was PBMCs, taken on the day of the yellow fever booster vaccination. The receptors come from a man aged 25 to 40 who received the YFV17D yellow fever vaccine.

The chain joins TRBV20-1 to TRBJ2-2; 9 bases agree with TRBD2. Germline assignment: CDR1 DFQATT and CDR2 SNEGSKA (reference sequence). Losses at the gene ends were 3 bases for V and 0 bases for J; bases not matched to a gene: 5. This CDR3 contains 16 residues. The CDR3 loop reads CSASGRLAANTGELFF. The CDR3 DNA follows: TGCAGTGCTAGTGGTAGACTAGCGGCGAACACCGGGGAGCTGTTTTTT.

This clonotype was seen only a few times. V is TRBV20-1 and J is TRBJ2-5; D is tentatively TRBD1 or TRBD2 (6 bases each). The germline gives CDR1 DFQATT, CDR2 SNEGSKA (reference sequence). This CDR3 has 16 amino acids. V lost 6 bases and J lost 4, with 24 bases in between. CDR3 DNA: TGCAGTGCGCGCGAACCCGGACGAAGGGGGGTAGAGACCCAGTACTTC. Translated, it gives CSAREPGRRGVETQYF.

This clonotype was counted at least ten times. V is TRBV2 and J is TRBJ2-1; TRBD1 might be the D (6 bases). V dropped 5 bases and J dropped 8 bases, with 22 bases sitting between them. Per the germline V gene, CDR1 is SNHLY and CDR2 is FYNNEI. This CDR3 has 16 amino acids. CDR3 in amino acids: CASSHTTGYFGHEQFF. Here the CDR3 DNA reads TGTGCCAGCAGTCACACCACAGGGTATTTCGGACATGAGCAGTTCTTC.

In its sample, this clonotype was seen a few times. The chain combines TRBV27 with TRBJ1-2, with D hard to call. This CDR3 has 15 residues. From germline, CDR1 is MNHEY and CDR2 SMNVEV (reference sequence). V shed 2 bases and J shed 7 bases, with 17 bases lying between them. CDR3 in amino acids: CASSLGSDEWAGYTF. The DNA for the CDR3 is TGTGCCAGCAGTTTAGGGTCAGACGAATGGGCTGGCTACACCTTC.

The chain couples TRBV23-1 to TRBJ2-4; possible D gene TRBD2, 5 bases. TRBV23-1 has ORF status, its function being uncertain. Trimming pared 4 bases from V and 0 bases from J, leaving 10 bases between. The CDR3 is made up of 15 amino acids. CDR3 sequence (DNA): TGCGCCAGCAGTCCGGGGATACTAGCCAAAAACATTCAGTACTTC. It is translated as CASSPGILAKNIQYF.

V and J are TRBV9 and TRBJ2-5; weak D call: TRBD1 (5 bases). The germline V gene encodes CDR1 SGDLS and CDR2 YYNGEE. V gave up 4 bases and J gave up 0 bases, with 10 bases separating them. The CDR3 has 14 amino acids. CDR3 residues: CASSPDSYQETQYF. The CDR3 bases are TGTGCCAGCAGCCCAGACAGTTACCAAGAGACCCAGTACTTC.

The chain recombines TRBV7-9 with TRBJ1-1; D is uncertain. V was pared by 1 base and J by 4 bases, with 10 bases between. The CDR3 totals 14 residues. The germline V gene has CDR1 SEHNR and CDR2 FQNEAQ (reference sequence). In DNA form, the CDR3 reads TGTGCCAGCAGCTTAGAAGGGATAGCCACTGAAGCTTTCTTT. Translation: CASSLEGIATEAFF.

The chain recombines TRBV27 with TRBJ2-1, with D tentatively TRBD1 (6 bases). The CDR3 spans 13 residues. CDR1 is MNHEY and CDR2 is SMNVEV in the germline V gene (reference sequence). V lost 6 bases, J lost 7 bases, and 13 bases lay in between. CDR3 region: CASRSTGLNEQFF. The CDR3 bases are TGTGCCAGCAGGTCTACAGGGTTGAATGAGCAGTTCTTC.

The sample holds many counts of this clonotype. CDR3 DNA: TGTGCCAGCAGCTTGACGGTTTCCTACGAGCAGTACTTC. It specifies CASSLTVSYEQYF. V usage is TRBV5-6 and J usage is TRBJ2-7; D ambiguous. V gave up 1 base and J gave up 1 base, with 6 bases separating them. The CDR3 is made up of 13 amino acids. CDR1 is SGHDT, CDR2 YYEEEE, per germline.

The rearrangement links TRBV5-1 to TRBJ2-7; TRBD2 matches 7 bases. CDR3 length: 16 amino acids. CDR1 and CDR2 from the germline V gene are SGHRS and YFSETQ. V was pared by 0 bases and J by 1 base, with 7 bases of the junction left unmatched. CDR3 nucleotides: TGCGCCAGCAGCTTGGGGGCTGCGGGAGCATCCTACGAGCAGTACTTC. Residues: CASSLGAAGASYEQYF.

This clonotype was detected a few times. Written as DNA, the CDR3 is TGCAGTGCTAGAGAATATAAGGGCGCGAGGTCTGAAGCTTTCTTT. It is translated as CSAREYKGARSEAFF. The chain has TRBV20-1 and TRBJ1-1; D gene uncertain. CDR3 length equals 15 residues. Trimming stripped 0 bases from V and 6 bases from J, with 17 bases between. CDR1 and CDR2 (germline): DFQATT, SNEGSKA (reference sequence).

The chain is built from TRBV7-9 and TRBJ2-1; 12 bases match TRBD1. This CDR3 comprises 15 residues. Germline V lookup: CDR1 SEHNR, CDR2 FQNEAQ (reference sequence). The V gene end was trimmed by 6 bases and the J gene end by 10 bases; junction bases not matched to a gene: 10. CDR3 protein: CASSGPGQGAREQFF. Written as DNA, the CDR3 is TGTGCCAGCAGTGGACCGGGACAGGGGGCAAGAGAGCAGTTCTTC.

The chain employs TRBV6-4 and TRBJ2-4, with D perhaps matching TRBD1 or TRBD2 (5 bases each). The V gene's germline CDR1 is MRHNA and CDR2 SNTAGT. CDR3 length: 18 amino acids. Trimming took off 6 bases at V and 0 bases at J, with 21 bases between the two ends. The chain's CDR3 is CASSALGPQALAKNIQYF. The DNA for the CDR3 is TGTGCCAGCAGCGCCCTGGGACCGCAGGCTCTAGCCAAAAACATTCAGTACTTC.

The chain uses TRBV4-2 and TRBJ2-1; D ambiguous. Per germline, CDR1 LGHNA and CDR2 YNFKEQ. The V gene lost 0 bases and the J gene lost 10 bases, with 16 bases spanning the gap. There are 15 residues in the CDR3. The CDR3: CASSQDVGTQREQFF. Written as DNA, the CDR3 is TGTGCCAGCAGCCAAGATGTAGGAACGCAGCGAGAGCAGTTCTTC.

This clonotype was seen just once. The chain combines TRBV19 with TRBJ2-7, with TRBD1 identical over 7 bases. V was clipped by 10 bases and J by 3 bases; unmatched bases: 9. This CDR3 spans 13 amino acids. The germline gives CDR1 LNHDA, CDR2 SQIVND (reference sequence). In nucleotides, the CDR3 is TGTGCCACGCCCCAGACAGGGTTCTACGAGCAGTACTTC. Translating gives CATPQTGFYEQYF.

This clonotype turned up a few times. The J gene is TRBJ1-1, the V gene TRBV6-5; D remains ambiguous. The CDR3 has 11 amino acids. CDR1 and CDR2 (germline): MNHEY, SVGAGI. The V end was cut by 8 bases, the J end by 11 bases, with 15 bases between. In DNA form, the CDR3 reads TGTGCCAGCTCCGGCGGGCGACTGGCTTTCTTT. This gives the protein CASSGGRLAFF.

V and J are TRBV5-1 and TRBJ2-2; D is uncertain. This CDR3 has 12 amino acids. Germline V gene data show CDR1 as SGHRS and CDR2 as YFSETQ. With 0 bases removed from V and 7 bases from J, the gap between germline ends came to 4 bases. The CDR3 nucleotides read TGCGCCAGCAGCTTGGTGAACGGGGAGCTGTTTTTT. Translating gives CASSLVNGELFF.

This chain connects TRBV7-9 to TRBJ2-7, with 8 nucleotides matching TRBD2. V was pared by 5 bases and J by 4 bases, with 13 bases of the junction left unmatched. Germline assignment: CDR1 SEHNR and CDR2 FQNEAQ (reference sequence). The CDR3 extends over 16 amino acids. The CDR3 region is CASSLPPGGTSYEQYF. DNA of the CDR3: TGTGCCAGCAGCCTCCCCCCGGGGGGGACTAGTTACGAGCAGTACTTC.

This clonotype has just a few counts. The chain has TRBV5-1 and TRBJ1-4; a possible D gene is TRBD1 (5 bases). Trimming stripped 3 bases from V and 2 bases from J, with 8 bases between. Germline V gene lookup returns CDR1 SGHRS and CDR2 YFSETQ. This CDR3 comprises 14 residues. The CDR3 bases are TGCGCCAGCAGCTCGGGGGTGACTAATGAAAAACTGTTTTTT. This encodes CASSSGVTNEKLFF.

This clonotype was observed many times. The chain carries TRBV6-5 and TRBJ2-1; 12 bases fit TRBD2. The germline V gene encodes CDR1 MNHEY and CDR2 SVGAGI. This CDR3 contains 14 residues. J lost 7 bases, V lost 5 bases, and 3 bases had no gene match. The CDR3 loop is CASSPGTSGNEQFF. Written as DNA, the CDR3 is TGTGCCAGCAGTCCCGGGACTAGCGGGAATGAGCAGTTCTTC.

The CDR3 DNA sequence: TGTGCCAGCAGCCCGCAGGGACCTAACTATGGCTACACCTTC. Its translation is CASSPQGPNYGYTF. This sequence joins TRBV7-9 and TRBJ1-2; TRBD1 is a possible D gene (5 bases). Between the trimmed V and J ends, which lost 5 bases and 0 bases, there was a span of 10 bases. The germline gives CDR1 SEHNR, CDR2 FQNEAQ (reference sequence). This CDR3 spans 14 amino acids.

This clonotype was found a few times. This chain uses TRBV12-5 with TRBJ2-5, with D hard to call. V was cut by 0 bases and J by 4 bases, with 3 bases left in between. CDR3 length: 12 amino acids. From germline, CDR1 is LGHNT and CDR2 FRNRAP. The CDR3 DNA follows: TGTGCTAGTGGTTTGGTAGGAGAGACCCAGTACTTC. It translates to CASGLVGETQYF.

The chain combines TRBV27 with TRBJ2-7, with 7 bases matching TRBD2. The germline V gene has CDR1 MNHEY and CDR2 SMNVEV (reference sequence). The J segment lost 6 bases and the V segment lost 2 bases, leaving 7 bases of the junction unmatched. The length of the CDR3 is 14 residues. The CDR3 DNA is TGTGCCAGCAGTTTAGATGGGAGGGCCGTCGAGCAGTACTTC. It codes for CASSLDGRAVEQYF.

This chain joins TRBV5-1 and TRBJ2-7; TRBD2 might be the D (7 bases). The CDR3 is 14 residues long. CDR1 and CDR2 from the germline V gene are SGHRS and YFSETQ. V was trimmed by 6 bases and J by 6 bases, leaving 19 bases between them. CDR3 DNA: TGCGCCAGCAAGCACGAGCGGGACAACACCGAGCAGTACTTC. It codes for CASKHERDNTEQYF. Full variable domain (remainder filled in from reference TRBV5-1 and TRBJ2-7): KAGVTQTPRYLIKTRGQQVTLSCSPISGHRSVSWYQQTPGQGLQFLFEYFSETQRNKGNFPGRFSGRQFSNSRSEMNVSTLELGDSALYLCASKHERDNTEQYFGPGTRLTVT.

This clonotype was seen ten or more times. The rearrangement links TRBV12-3 or TRBV12-4 to TRBJ2-1; 7 bases are a match to TRBD1. Unmatched junction bases numbered 7, after V lost 8 bases and J lost 0 bases. The CDR3 has 15 amino acids. CDR3 DNA: TGTGCCAGCGGCCCCCGGGACAGCTCCTACAATGAGCAGTTCTTC. Translated, it gives CASGPRDSSYNEQFF.

The chain joins TRBV15 to TRBJ2-1, with a weak D call TRBD2 (6 bases). This CDR3 has 16 residues. Germline V gene data show CDR1 as LNHNV and CDR2 as YYDKDF (reference sequence). Trimming pared 0 bases from V and 6 bases from J, leaving 15 bases between. The CDR3: CATSRDAPLGGNEQFF. In DNA form, the CDR3 reads TGTGCCACCAGCAGAGATGCCCCCCTCGGGGGCAATGAGCAGTTCTTC.